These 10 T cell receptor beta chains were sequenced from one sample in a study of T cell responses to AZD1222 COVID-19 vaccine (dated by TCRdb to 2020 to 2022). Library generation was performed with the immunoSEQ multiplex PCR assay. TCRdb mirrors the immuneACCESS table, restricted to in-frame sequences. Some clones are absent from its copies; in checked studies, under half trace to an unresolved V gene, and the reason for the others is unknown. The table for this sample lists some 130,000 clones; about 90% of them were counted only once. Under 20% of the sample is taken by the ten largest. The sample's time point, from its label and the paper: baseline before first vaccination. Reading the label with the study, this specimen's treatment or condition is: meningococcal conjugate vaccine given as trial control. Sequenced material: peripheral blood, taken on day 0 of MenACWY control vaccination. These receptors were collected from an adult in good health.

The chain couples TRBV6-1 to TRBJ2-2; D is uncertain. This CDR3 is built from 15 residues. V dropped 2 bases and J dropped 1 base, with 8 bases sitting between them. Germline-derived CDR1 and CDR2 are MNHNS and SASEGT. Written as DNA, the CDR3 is TGTGCCAGCAGTGAACTTGACTTGAACACCGGGGAGCTGTTTTTT. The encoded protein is CASSELDLNTGELFF.

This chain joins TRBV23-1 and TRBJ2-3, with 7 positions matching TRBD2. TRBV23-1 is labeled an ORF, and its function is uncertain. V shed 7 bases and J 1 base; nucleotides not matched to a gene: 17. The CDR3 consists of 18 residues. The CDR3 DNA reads TGCGCCAGCAAACCCGGAGGGAGAAGTCTAGCGGGCACAGATACGCAGTATTTT. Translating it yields CASKPGGRSLAGTDTQYF.

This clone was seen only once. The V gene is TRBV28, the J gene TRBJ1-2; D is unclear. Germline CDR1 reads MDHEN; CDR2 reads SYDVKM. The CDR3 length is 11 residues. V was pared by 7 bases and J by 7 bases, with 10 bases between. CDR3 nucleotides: TGTGCCAGCACCGACTGGGGTGGCTACACCTTC. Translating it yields CASTDWGGYTF.

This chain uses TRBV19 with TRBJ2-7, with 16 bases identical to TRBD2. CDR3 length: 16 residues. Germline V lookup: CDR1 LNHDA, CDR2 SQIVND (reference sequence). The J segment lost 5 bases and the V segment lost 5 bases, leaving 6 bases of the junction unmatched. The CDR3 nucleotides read TGTGCCAGTAGTCAGATTGGGACTAGCGGGAGGGACGAGCAGTACTTC. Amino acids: CASSQIGTSGRDEQYF.

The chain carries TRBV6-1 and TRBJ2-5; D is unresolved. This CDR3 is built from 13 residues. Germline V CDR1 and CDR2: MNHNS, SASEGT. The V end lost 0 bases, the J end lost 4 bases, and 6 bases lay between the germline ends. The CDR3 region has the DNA TGTGCCAGCAGTGAAGCACCGGGAGAGACCCAGTACTTC. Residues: CASSEAPGETQYF.

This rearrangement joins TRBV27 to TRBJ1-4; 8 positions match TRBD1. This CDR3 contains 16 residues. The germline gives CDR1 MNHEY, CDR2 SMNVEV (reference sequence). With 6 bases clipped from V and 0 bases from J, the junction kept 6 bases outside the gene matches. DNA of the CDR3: TGTGCCAGCAGACTAAAACAGGGGGCAACTAATGAAAAACTGTTTTTT. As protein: CASRLKQGATNEKLFF.

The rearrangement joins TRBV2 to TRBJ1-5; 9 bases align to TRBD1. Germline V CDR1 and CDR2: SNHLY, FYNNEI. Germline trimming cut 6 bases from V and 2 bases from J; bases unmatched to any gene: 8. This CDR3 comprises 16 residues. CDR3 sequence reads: CASRLNRGLGNQPQHF. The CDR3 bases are TGTGCCAGCAGGCTTAACAGGGGGCTAGGCAATCAGCCCCAGCATTTT.

The CDR3 region is CASRSQGTLNTEAFF. CDR3 in DNA: TGTGCCAGCCGTTCGCAGGGTACCTTGAACACTGAAGCTTTCTTT. V and J are TRBV27 and TRBJ1-1, with a possible D match to TRBD1 (5 bases). V was trimmed by 8 bases and J by 0 bases, leaving 16 bases between them. The germline CDR1 and CDR2 sequences are MNHEY and SMNVEV (reference sequence). This CDR3 spans 15 amino acids.

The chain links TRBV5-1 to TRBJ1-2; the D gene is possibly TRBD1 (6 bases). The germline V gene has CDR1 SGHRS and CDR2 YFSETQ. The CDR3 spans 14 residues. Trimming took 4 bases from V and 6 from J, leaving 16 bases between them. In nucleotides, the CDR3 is TGCGCCAGCAGCCCCCGGGGGGGGCGTGATGGCTACACCTTC. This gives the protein CASSPRGGRDGYTF.

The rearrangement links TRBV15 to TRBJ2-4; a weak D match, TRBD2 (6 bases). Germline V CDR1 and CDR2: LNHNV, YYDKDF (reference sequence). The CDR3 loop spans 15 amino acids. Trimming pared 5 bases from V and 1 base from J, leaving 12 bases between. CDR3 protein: CATSRDFGAKNIQYF. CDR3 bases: TGTGCCACCAGCCGGGACTTCGGGGCCAAAAACATTCAGTACTTC.